These 16 T cell receptor beta chains came from one sample sequenced in a study of blood T cell repertoires in COVID-19. Measured with immunoSEQ multiplex PCR; TCRdb has only the in-frame clones, and not every one. Among approximately 300,000 clones listed, approximately 88% were seen once. The specimen was PBMCs or T cells enriched from blood (not recorded which). These receptors were collected from a man aged 60 to 69 who had recovered from COVID-19.

V gene TRBV5-5 combines with J gene TRBJ2-7, with a weak D call TRBD1 (5 bases). Trimming took 4 bases from V and 2 from J, leaving 22 bases between them. Germline V gene lookup returns CDR1 SGHKS and CDR2 YYEKEE (reference sequence). The length of the CDR3 is 17 residues. The CDR3 DNA follows: TGTGCCAGCAGCCCTCCGCCCCGGGCAGGGAATCCCTACGAGCAGTACTTC. Its translation: CASSPPPRAGNPYEQYF. The full variable domain, completed using reference TRBV5-5 and TRBJ2-7, is DAGVTQSPTHLIKTRGQQVTLRCSPISGHKSVSWYQQVLGQGPQFIFQYYEKEERGRGNFPDRFSARQFPNYSSELNVNALLLGDSALYLCASSPPPRAGNPYEQYFGPGTRLTVT.

The rearrangement joins TRBV19 to TRBJ1-1, with 8 positions matching TRBD1. V was clipped by 5 bases and J by 5 bases; unmatched bases: 7. From germline, CDR1 is LNHDA and CDR2 SQIVND (reference sequence). The CDR3 runs 14 residues. CDR3 loop: CASSVRTGPTEAFF. In DNA form, the CDR3 reads TGTGCCAGTAGTGTTCGGACAGGGCCAACTGAAGCTTTCTTT. The variable domain in full, completed from reference TRBV19 and TRBJ1-1, reads DGGITQSPKYLFRKEGQNVTLSCEQNLNHDAMYWYRQDPGQGLRLIYYSQIVNDFQKGDIAEGYSVSREKKESFPLTVTSAQKNPTAFYLCASSVRTGPTEAFFGQGTRLTVV.

The rearrangement joins TRBV2 to TRBJ2-7; no clear D gene. The CDR3 totals 11 residues. CDR1 SNHLY and CDR2 FYNNEI come from the germline V gene. V dropped 6 bases and J dropped 6 bases, with 9 bases sitting between them. Written as DNA, the CDR3 is TGTGCCAGCAGCGGGTCCGGCGAGCAGTACTTC. Translation: CASSGSGEQYF. The whole variable domain, remainder taken from reference TRBV2 and TRBJ2-7, is EPEVTQTPSHQVTQMGQEVILRCVPISNHLYFYWYRQILGQKVEFLVSFYNNEISEKSEIFDDQFSVERPDGSNFTLKIRSTKLEDSAMYFCASSGSGEQYFGPGTRLTVT.

This clone is a singleton in its sample. CDR3 amino acids: CASSPPAGKLERETQYF. Here the CDR3 DNA reads TGCGCCAGCAGCCCCCCCGCGGGGAAGCTAGAGAGGGAGACCCAGTACTTC. This chain uses TRBV4-1 with TRBJ2-5, with D perhaps matching TRBD2 (6 bases). The germline V gene has CDR1 MGHRA and CDR2 YSYEKL. The CDR3 runs 17 residues. V shed 4 bases and J shed 5 bases, with 23 bases lying between them.

The chain joins TRBV5-1 to TRBJ1-4; D uncertain. The CDR3 loop spans 15 amino acids. V gave up 7 bases and J gave up 5 bases, with 18 bases separating them. Germline lookup yields CDR1 SGHRS and CDR2 YFSETQ. CDR3 sequence (DNA): TGCGCCAGCCGGTACATTGAGGGCTCCAATGAAAAACTGTTTTTT. As protein: CASRYIEGSNEKLFF.

V gene TRBV23-1 combines with J gene TRBJ2-3, with TRBD1 matching over 8 bases. TRBV23-1 is recorded as an ORF, its role being uncertain. CDR3 size: 19 residues. The V segment lost 5 bases and the J segment 0 bases; nucleotides outside the gene matches: 16. The CDR3 DNA sequence: TGCGCCAGCAGTGGAAGCCGGGACAGGCCAACGTCTAGCACAGATACGCAGTATTTT. The encoded protein is CASSGSRDRPTSSTDTQYF.

The V gene is TRBV6-2 or TRBV6-3, the J gene TRBJ2-7; 14 bases agree with TRBD2. CDR3 length: 19 residues. The germline CDR1 and CDR2 sequences are MNHEY and SVGEGT. The ends lost 2 bases at V and 7 bases at J; junction bases unmatched: 16. The CDR3 DNA reads as TGTGCCAGCAGTTACACGGCCCACTCGGGACTAGCGGGAGCCGGTGAGCAGTACTTC. Translation gives CASSYTAHSGLAGAGEQYF.

This clone was observed once. The J gene is TRBJ1-1, the V gene TRBV18, with D tentatively TRBD1 (6 bases). The CDR3 runs to 13 residues. The germline gives CDR1 KGHSH, CDR2 LQKENI. V lost 2 bases, J lost 4 bases, and 8 bases lay in between. The DNA for the CDR3 is TGTGCCAGCTCACCATTGGGGGCCACTGAAGCTTTCTTT. It codes for CASSPLGATEAFF. The full variable domain, its missing parts supplied by reference TRBV18 and TRBJ1-1, is NAGVMQNPRHLVRRRGQEARLRCSPMKGHSHVYWYRQLPEEGLKFMVYLQKENIIDESGMPKERFSAEFPKEGPSILRIQQVVRGDSAAYFCASSPLGATEAFFGQGTRLTVV.

This clone appeared a single time. The rearrangement links TRBV5-1 to TRBJ2-7; D might be TRBD2 (6 bases). Trimming stripped 4 bases from V and 3 bases from J, with 14 bases between. The germline CDR1 and CDR2 sequences are SGHRS and YFSETQ. The CDR3 loop spans 14 amino acids. For the CDR3, the DNA is TGCGCCAGCAGCCCCGGCGGGGACCACTACGAGCAGTACTTC. Residues: CASSPGGDHYEQYF.

The V and J genes are TRBV5-6 and TRBJ2-3; 10 bases match TRBD2. Germline CDR1 and CDR2: SGHDT and YYEEEE. The CDR3 extends over 16 amino acids. The V segment lost 2 bases and the J segment 1 base; nucleotides outside the gene matches: 4. CDR3 nucleotides: TGTGCCAGCAGCTTTAGGACTAGCGGAGGCACAGATACGCAGTATTTT. Protein sequence: CASSFRTSGGTDTQYF.

This clone was counted once. V usage is TRBV7-2 and J usage is TRBJ2-5; TRBD2 might be the D (5 bases). V was pared by 1 base and J by 3 bases, with 9 bases between. Germline CDR1 and CDR2: SGHTA and FQGNSA. The CDR3 sequence is 14 residues long. CDR3: CASSLVATKETQYF. CDR3 coding DNA: TGTGCCAGCAGCTTAGTAGCGACTAAAGAGACCCAGTACTTC.

This chain connects TRBV6-4 to TRBJ2-1; 10 bases match TRBD2. The CDR3 length is 15 residues. V shed 6 bases and J 2 bases; nucleotides not matched to a gene: 4. Per germline, CDR1 MRHNA and CDR2 SNTAGT. CDR3 bases: TGTGCCAGCAGGGCCACTAGCGGGACCTACAATGAGCAGTTCTTC. Residues: CASRATSGTYNEQFF.

The chain recombines TRBV27 with TRBJ2-7; unclear D gene. The CDR3 consists of 14 residues. The ends were cut back, 2 bases at V and 6 bases at J, with 14 bases in the middle. Per germline, CDR1 MNHEY and CDR2 SMNVEV (reference sequence). The CDR3 coding sequence is TGTGCCAGCAGTTTACGCGGTCACTCAACCGAGCAGTACTTC. It is translated as CASSLRGHSTEQYF.

The chain links TRBV4-3 to TRBJ1-3; the D gene is possibly TRBD1 (6 bases). The CDR3 length is 14 residues. The germline V gene has CDR1 LGHNA and CDR2 YSLEER. Trimming shortened V by 5 bases and J by 2 bases, and 10 bases separated the two germline ends. The CDR3 protein is CASSLQGAGNTIYF. The DNA for the CDR3 is TGCGCCAGCAGCTTACAGGGAGCTGGAAACACCATATATTTT.

The V gene is TRBV11-1, the J gene TRBJ2-1, with TRBD1 identical over 7 bases. The germline V gene has CDR1 SGHAT and CDR2 FQDESV (reference sequence). The CDR3 consists of 13 residues. J lost 8 bases, V lost 5 bases, and 6 bases had no gene match. The CDR3 spells CASSPDRAHEQFF. CDR3 DNA: TGTGCCAGCAGCCCTGACAGGGCCCATGAGCAGTTCTTC.

The count of this clone is one. The V gene is TRBV24-1, the J gene TRBJ2-7; 8 bases line up with TRBD1. The germline V gene has CDR1 KGHDR and CDR2 SFDVKD. The ends lost 4 bases at V and 2 bases at J; junction bases unmatched: 9. This CDR3 is built from 16 residues. This CDR3 reads CATSDAAGTGPYEQYF. As DNA, the CDR3 is TGTGCCACCAGTGACGCTGCCGGGACAGGCCCCTACGAGCAGTACTTC.